The 26 T cell receptor beta chains below were found in one sample sequenced in a study of cytomegalovirus exposure and HLA in healthy donors. The PCR had 60 Vbeta and 13 Jbeta primers. The assay was immunoSEQ multiplex PCR, and TCRdb's table has in-frame clones only and misses some. This table holds 80,000 or so clones, roughly two thirds found once. Specimen: PBMCs. The source is a man aged 60-69 years in good health and CMV-seropositive.

This clone was picked up a small number of times. This rearrangement joins TRBV28 to TRBJ2-7; D may be TRBD2 (7 bases). Trimming shortened V by 6 bases and J by 1 base, and 16 bases separated the two germline ends. This CDR3 has 15 amino acids. Germline CDR1 and CDR2: MDHEN and SYDVKM. The CDR3 DNA reads as TGTGCCAGCAGACGACGGGGGGCCCTTTCCTACGAGCAGTACTTC. Residues: CASRRRGALSYEQYF.

The gene calls are TRBV9 and TRBJ2-3, with unresolved D. The CDR3 extends over 16 amino acids. With 0 bases removed from V and 0 bases from J, the gap between germline ends came to 11 bases. Looked up from germline, CDR1 is SGDLS and CDR2 is YYNGEE. This chain's CDR3 is CASSVGLETSTDTQYF. CDR3 nucleotides: TGTGCCAGCAGCGTAGGGCTAGAAACTAGCACAGATACGCAGTATTTT. Supplemented by reference TRBV9 and TRBJ2-3, the full variable domain reads DSGVTQTPKHLITATGQRVTLRCSPRSGDLSVYWYQQSLDQGLQFLIQYYNGEERAKGNILERFSAQQFPDLHSELNLSSLELGDSALYFCASSVGLETSTDTQYFGPGTRLTVL.

The chain is built from TRBV7-6 and TRBJ2-1; D is unclear. The CDR3 has 14 residues. Trimming removed 3 bases at V and 8 bases at J, with 14 bases between. Germline V gene data show CDR1 as SGHVS and CDR2 as FNYEAQ. This chain's CDR3 is CASSLSHQSYEQFF. The CDR3 nucleotides read TGTGCCAGCAGCTTGTCGCACCAAAGCTATGAGCAGTTCTTC.

This clone has just one count. The chain combines TRBV19 with TRBJ1-6, with 7 bases aligning to TRBD1. Germline assignment: CDR1 LNHDA and CDR2 SQIVND (reference sequence). CDR3 length equals 15 residues. V shed 10 bases, J shed 5 bases, and the junction held 11 bases outside the gene matches. Here the CDR3 DNA reads TGTGCCACTGGCCGAACAGGGGTGCATAATTCACCCCTCCACTTT. This gives the protein CATGRTGVHNSPLHF.

The chain employs TRBV7-6 and TRBJ2-5; perhaps TRBD2 as D (5 bases). The CDR3 has 15 residues. The germline V gene encodes CDR1 SGHVS and CDR2 FNYEAQ. Trimming stripped 1 base from V and 4 bases from J, with 13 bases between. The CDR3 here is CASSLGAGAAETQYF. CDR3 sequence (DNA): TGTGCCAGCAGCTTAGGGGCGGGTGCGGCAGAGACCCAGTACTTC.

The V and J genes are TRBV6-6 and TRBJ2-3, with D possibly matching TRBD1 (5 bases). The CDR3 consists of 13 residues. The V gene lost 4 bases and the J gene lost 4 bases, with 9 bases spanning the gap. From germline, CDR1 is MNHNY and CDR2 SVGAGI (reference sequence). The CDR3 DNA follows: TGTGCCAGCAGTTTGACAGAAGCAGATACGCAGTATTTT. It yields the protein CASSLTEADTQYF.

This clone was seen a handful of times. The chain carries TRBV29-1 and TRBJ2-3; tentatively, D is TRBD2 (6 bases). CDR1 and CDR2 from the germline V gene are SQVTM and ANQGSEA. V was trimmed by 3 bases and J by 9 bases, leaving 10 bases between them. CDR3 size: 11 residues. Written as DNA, the CDR3 is TGCAGCGTTGATGATGGGGGGACGCAGTATTTT. The encoded protein is CSVDDGGTQYF.

The chain links TRBV19 to TRBJ2-7; tentatively, D is TRBD1 (5 bases). Per the germline V gene, CDR1 is LNHDA and CDR2 is SQIVND (reference sequence). The CDR3 covers 15 residues. Trimming removed 3 bases at V and 0 bases at J, with 12 bases between. CDR3 sequence (DNA): TGTGCCAGTAGTATTGGCTGGGGCAGCTCCTACGAGCAGTACTTC. Translating it yields CASSIGWGSSYEQYF.

The chain has TRBV4-2 and TRBJ1-1; 9 bases align to TRBD1. The CDR3 consists of 15 residues. Germline lookup yields CDR1 LGHNA and CDR2 YNFKEQ. The V gene end was trimmed by 5 bases and the J gene end by 0 bases; junction bases not matched to a gene: 4. CDR3 sequence: CASSAGTGMNTEAFF. Written as DNA, the CDR3 is TGTGCCAGCAGCGCCGGGACAGGGATGAACACTGAAGCTTTCTTT.

The J gene is TRBJ2-7, the V gene TRBV6-1, with 10 positions matching TRBD1. V was clipped by 5 bases and J by 8 bases; unmatched bases: 6. The CDR3 is 13 amino acids. Germline CDR1 is MNHNS and CDR2 is SASEGT. The CDR3 reads CASSPLDRGQQYF. The CDR3 region has the DNA TGTGCCAGCAGTCCTCTCGACAGGGGGCAGCAGTACTTC.

J is TRBJ2-2 and V is TRBV9, with D maybe TRBD2 (6 bases). CDR3 size: 15 residues. Germline V lookup: CDR1 SGDLS, CDR2 YYNGEE. V gave up 3 bases and J gave up 2 bases, with 11 bases separating them. This chain's CDR3 is CASSATGANTGELFF. In nucleotides, the CDR3 is TGTGCCAGCAGCGCAACGGGAGCCAACACCGGGGAGCTGTTTTTT.

The CDR3 DNA is TGCGCCAGCAGCCTTGAGGACAGGGGGTACGAGCAGTACTTC. Its protein is CASSLEDRGYEQYF. This chain joins TRBV4-1 and TRBJ2-7; 10 bases map to TRBD1. The junction had 4 bases not matched to a gene; V was cut back by 4 bases and J by 4 bases. The CDR3 is 14 residues long. The germline V gene encodes CDR1 MGHRA and CDR2 YSYEKL.

This chain joins TRBV7-3 and TRBJ2-2; maybe TRBD2 (6 bases). CDR1 and CDR2 from the germline V gene are SGHTA and FQGTGA. The CDR3 runs to 16 residues. V was clipped by 0 bases and J by 4 bases, with 12 bases between them. This CDR3 reads CASSLTGGTVTGELFF. In nucleotides, the CDR3 is TGTGCCAGCAGCTTAACGGGCGGGACCGTCACCGGGGAGCTGTTTTTT.

A few counts support this clone. The rearrangement joins TRBV11-3 to TRBJ2-1, with 9 bases that match TRBD1. The CDR3 loop spans 16 amino acids. The germline CDR1 and CDR2 sequences are SGHNT and YENEEA. With 1 base clipped from V and 6 bases from J, the junction kept 7 bases outside the gene matches. CDR3 nucleotide sequence: TGTGCCAGCAGCTTAGGGTCGACAGGGGGGGGCAATGAGCAGTTCTTC. Protein: CASSLGSTGGGNEQFF.

This clone was counted only a few times. The genes are TRBV4-1 and TRBJ1-3, with 8 bases identical to TRBD1. Germline loops: CDR1 MGHRA, CDR2 YSYEKL. Unmatched junction bases numbered 12, after V lost 3 bases and J lost 8 bases. The CDR3 contains 16 residues. CDR3 residues: CASSHAADRGVDTIYF. For the CDR3, the DNA is TGCGCCAGCAGCCATGCCGCCGACAGGGGTGTAGACACCATATATTTT.

This chain uses TRBV7-6 with TRBJ2-2; 7 bases line up with TRBD2. Germline loops: CDR1 SGHVS, CDR2 FNYEAQ. The CDR3 is made up of 15 amino acids. Trimming removed 2 bases from V and 1 base from J; junction bases left unmatched: 1. CDR3 protein: CASSLTGGNTGELFF. CDR3 in DNA: TGTGCCAGCAGCTTAACGGGGGGGAACACCGGGGAGCTGTTTTTT.

The chain links TRBV5-4 to TRBJ2-1; 10 bases line up with TRBD2. The CDR3 runs 17 residues. CDR1 and CDR2 from the germline V gene are SGHNT and YYREEE (reference sequence). V lost 0 bases, J lost 4 bases, and 7 bases stayed unmatched. CDR3 DNA: TGTGCCAGCAGCTTGGCGCCCGGGACTAGCGAGTACAATGAGCAGTTCTTC. Amino acid sequence: CASSLAPGTSEYNEQFF.

This chain links TRBV5-1 with TRBJ2-3, with a tentative D call TRBD2 (7 bases). Germline lookup yields CDR1 SGHRS and CDR2 YFSETQ. The CDR3 loop spans 15 amino acids. Trimming took 0 bases from V and 1 from J, leaving 9 bases between them. CDR3 region: CASSLAGGRTDTQYF. Here the CDR3 DNA reads TGCGCCAGCAGCTTGGCCGGGGGGCGCACAGATACGCAGTATTTT.

The gene calls are TRBV5-6 and TRBJ1-2, with 8 bases matching TRBD1. The CDR3 covers 16 residues. V gave up 4 bases and J gave up 5 bases; unmatched junction bases: 13. Looked up from germline, CDR1 is SGHDT and CDR2 is YYEEEE. DNA of the CDR3: TGTGCCAGCAGCCTCAGGGGGCCGGGGAACGGGTATGGCTACACCTTC. It specifies CASSLRGPGNGYGYTF.

V usage is TRBV5-1 and J usage is TRBJ1-3; D perhaps matches TRBD1 (5 bases). The CDR3 is 17 amino acids. Germline V gives CDR1 SGHRS, CDR2 YFSETQ. Trimming cost V 3 bases and J 1 base, with 17 bases left between them. The CDR3 sequence: CASSWGRSEWSGNTIYF. Written as DNA, the CDR3 is TGCGCCAGCAGCTGGGGGAGGTCGGAGTGGTCTGGAAACACCATATATTTT.

This rearrangement joins TRBV7-9 to TRBJ1-1, with 11 nucleotides matching TRBD1. J gave up 7 bases and V 1 base, and 11 bases lay outside the gene matches. CDR3 length equals 17 residues. CDR1 and CDR2 (germline): SEHNR, FQNEAQ (reference sequence). CDR3 DNA sequence: TGTGCCAGCAGCTTAGGGACAGGGGGCGCCCGGAGTGGTGAAGCTTTCTTT. It translates to CASSLGTGGARSGEAFF.

The V gene is TRBV7-3, the J gene TRBJ2-1, with 7 positions matching TRBD2. V trimming: 1 base; J trimming: 7 bases; junction bases outside the gene matches: 10. There are 16 residues in the CDR3. Germline-derived CDR1 and CDR2 are SGHTA and FQGTGA. The CDR3, as DNA: TGTGCCAGCAGCTTAAGTGCGGGAGAGGGTATGAATGAGCAGTTCTTC. It translates to CASSLSAGEGMNEQFF.

The gene calls are TRBV11-2 and TRBJ2-1, with TRBD1 identical over 7 bases. V shed 7 bases and J 5 bases; nucleotides not matched to a gene: 8. CDR1 is SGHAT and CDR2 is FQNNGV in the germline V gene. This CDR3 comprises 14 residues. Here the CDR3 DNA reads TGTGCCAGCACACTGGACAGGTACCACAATGAGCAGTTCTTC. Amino acid sequence: CASTLDRYHNEQFF. Full variable domain (remainder filled in from reference TRBV11-2 and TRBJ2-1): EAGVAQSPRYKIIEKRQSVAFWCNPISGHATLYWYQQILGQGPKLLIQFQNNGVVDDSQLPKDRFSAERLKGVDSTLKIQPAKLEDSAVYLCASTLDRYHNEQFFGPGTRLTVL.

The genes are TRBV9 and TRBJ2-7, with TRBD1 matching over 9 bases. Germline CDR1 is SGDLS and CDR2 is YYNGEE. The CDR3 covers 17 residues. The V and J ends lost 4 bases and 0 bases, in that order; junction bases with no gene match: 11. The CDR3 reads CASSPGQGAISSYEQYF. DNA of the CDR3: TGTGCCAGCAGCCCGGGACAGGGCGCTATCAGCTCCTACGAGCAGTACTTC.

The chain carries TRBV5-1 and TRBJ1-4; D is uncertain. The V gene lost 3 bases and the J gene lost 11 bases, with 17 bases spanning the gap. CDR3 length equals 14 residues. Germline-derived CDR1 and CDR2 are SGHRS and YFSETQ. The CDR3 reads CASSSPDGSSKLFF. The CDR3 nucleotides are TGCGCCAGCAGCTCTCCTGACGGGAGTTCTAAACTGTTTTTT.

This sequence joins TRBV6-6 and TRBJ2-5, with 9 bases fitting TRBD2. The trim removed 7 bases at V and 4 bases at J, leaving 7 bases unmatched. Germline V gene lookup returns CDR1 MNHNY and CDR2 SVGAGI (reference sequence). There are 14 residues in the CDR3. CDR3 DNA: TGTGCCAGCAAGGGTAGCGGGAGCGGAGAGACCCAGTACTTC. Translation gives CASKGSGSGETQYF.